This TCR beta chain emerged from a study of cytomegalovirus exposure and HLA in healthy donors. This CDR3 has 16 residues. J was trimmed by 4 bases and V by 1 base; bases with no gene match: 8. CDR1 and CDR2 from the germline V gene are LNHNV and YYDKDF (reference sequence). 13 Jbeta primers and 60 Vbeta primers were used for the PCR. Measured with immunoSEQ multiplex PCR; TCRdb has only the in-frame clones, and not every one. The sample contains around 190,000 clones, 79% of which appear only once. The V and J genes are TRBV15 and TRBJ1-1; 8 bases match TRBD1. The receptor's source is a woman in her 30s in good health and CMV-seropositive. Sequenced: PBMCs. CDR3 coding DNA: TGTGCCACCAGCAGAGTGACAGGGGAAGTTAGCACTGAAGCTTTCTTT. This codes for CATSRVTGEVSTEAFF.